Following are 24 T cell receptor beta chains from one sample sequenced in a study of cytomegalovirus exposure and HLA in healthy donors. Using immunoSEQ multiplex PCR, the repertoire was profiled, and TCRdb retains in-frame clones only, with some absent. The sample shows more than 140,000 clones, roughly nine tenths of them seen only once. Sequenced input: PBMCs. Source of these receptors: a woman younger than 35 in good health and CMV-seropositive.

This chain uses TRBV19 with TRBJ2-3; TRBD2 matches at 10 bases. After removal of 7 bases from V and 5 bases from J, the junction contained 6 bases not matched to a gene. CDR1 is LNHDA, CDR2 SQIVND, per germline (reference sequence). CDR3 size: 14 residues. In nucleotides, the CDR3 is TGTGCCAGTAAAGCGGGAGGGGATGGAGATACGCAGTATTTT. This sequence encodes CASKAGGDGDTQYF.

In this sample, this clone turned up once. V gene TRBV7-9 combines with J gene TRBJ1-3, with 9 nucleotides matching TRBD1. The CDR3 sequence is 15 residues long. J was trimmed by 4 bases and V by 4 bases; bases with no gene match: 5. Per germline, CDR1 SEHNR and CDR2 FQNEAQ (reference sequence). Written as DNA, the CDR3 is TGTGCCAGCAGCTACCAACAGGGGGCAGGAAACACCATATATTTT. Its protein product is CASSYQQGAGNTIYF.

This chain's CDR3 is CASSEPTRTREGTDTQYF. CDR3 in DNA: TGTGCCAGCAGCGAACCAACTAGGACGCGGGAGGGCACAGATACGCAGTATTTT. The chain links TRBV7-2 to TRBJ2-3, with 8 bases fitting TRBD2. Germline trimming cut 5 bases from V and 1 base from J; bases unmatched to any gene: 14. Germline V gene lookup returns CDR1 SGHTA and CDR2 FQGNSA. The CDR3 length is 18 residues.

The CDR3 nucleotides read TGTGCCAGCAGCGGCACAGAATCAGATGGGCAGTTCTTC. Protein sequence: CASSGTESDGQFF. The chain is built from TRBV9 and TRBJ2-1; D is undetermined. V dropped 3 bases and J dropped 12 bases, with 16 bases sitting between them. The CDR3 loop spans 13 amino acids. Germline CDR1 is SGDLS and CDR2 is YYNGEE.

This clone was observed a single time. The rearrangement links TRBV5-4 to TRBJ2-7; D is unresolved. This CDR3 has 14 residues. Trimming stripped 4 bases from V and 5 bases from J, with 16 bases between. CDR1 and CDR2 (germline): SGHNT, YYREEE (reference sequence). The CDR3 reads CASSHHRRPHEQYF. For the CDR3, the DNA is TGTGCCAGCAGCCACCACCGCAGGCCCCACGAGCAGTACTTC.

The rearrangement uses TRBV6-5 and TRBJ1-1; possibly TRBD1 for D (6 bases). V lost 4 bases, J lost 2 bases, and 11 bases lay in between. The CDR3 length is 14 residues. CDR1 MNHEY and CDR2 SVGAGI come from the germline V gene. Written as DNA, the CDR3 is TGTGCCAGCAGTTTTGACAGGTTCAACACTGAAGCTTTCTTT. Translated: CASSFDRFNTEAFF.

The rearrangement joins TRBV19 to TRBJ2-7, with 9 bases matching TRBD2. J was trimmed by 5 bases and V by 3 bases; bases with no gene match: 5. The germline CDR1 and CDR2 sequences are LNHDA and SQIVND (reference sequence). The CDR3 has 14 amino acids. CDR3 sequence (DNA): TGTGCCAGTAGTATCCTAGCGGGAACCCACGAGCAGTACTTC. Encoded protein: CASSILAGTHEQYF.

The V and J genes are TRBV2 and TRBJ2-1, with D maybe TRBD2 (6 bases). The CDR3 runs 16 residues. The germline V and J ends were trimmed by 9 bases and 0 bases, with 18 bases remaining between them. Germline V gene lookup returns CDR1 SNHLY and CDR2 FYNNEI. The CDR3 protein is CARGGDRESSYNEQFF. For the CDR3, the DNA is TGTGCCAGGGGGGGAGATCGGGAGAGCTCCTACAATGAGCAGTTCTTC.

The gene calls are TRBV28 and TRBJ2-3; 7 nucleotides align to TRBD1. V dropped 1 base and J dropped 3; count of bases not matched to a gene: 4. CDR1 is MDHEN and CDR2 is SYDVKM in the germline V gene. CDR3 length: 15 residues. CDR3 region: CASSLYNRGTDTQYF. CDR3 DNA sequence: TGTGCCAGCAGTTTATACAACAGGGGAACAGATACGCAGTATTTT.

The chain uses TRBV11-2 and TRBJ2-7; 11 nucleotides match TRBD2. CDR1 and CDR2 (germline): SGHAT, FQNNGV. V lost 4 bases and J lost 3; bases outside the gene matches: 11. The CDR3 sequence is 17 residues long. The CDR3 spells CASSSAGTSGGIYEQYF. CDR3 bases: TGTGCCAGCAGCTCTGCCGGGACTAGCGGAGGAATCTACGAGCAGTACTTC.

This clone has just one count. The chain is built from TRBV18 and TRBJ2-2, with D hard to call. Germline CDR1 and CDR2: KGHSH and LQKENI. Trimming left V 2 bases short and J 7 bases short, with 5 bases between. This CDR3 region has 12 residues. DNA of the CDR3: TGTGCCAGCTCACCAGGGCTCGGGGAGCTGTTTTTT. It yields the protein CASSPGLGELFF.

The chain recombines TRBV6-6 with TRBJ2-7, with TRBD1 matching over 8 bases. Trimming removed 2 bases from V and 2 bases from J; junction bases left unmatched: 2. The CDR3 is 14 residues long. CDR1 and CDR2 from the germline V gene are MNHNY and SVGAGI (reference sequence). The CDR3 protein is CASSYDRGTYEQYF. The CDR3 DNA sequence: TGTGCCAGCAGTTACGACAGGGGTACCTACGAGCAGTACTTC.

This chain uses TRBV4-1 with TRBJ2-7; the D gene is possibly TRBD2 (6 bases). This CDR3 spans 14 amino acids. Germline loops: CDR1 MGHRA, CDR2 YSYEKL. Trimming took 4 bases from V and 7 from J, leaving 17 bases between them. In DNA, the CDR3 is TGCGCCAGCAGCCGACTAACCTCGGCGGGGGAGCAGTACTTC. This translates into CASSRLTSAGEQYF.

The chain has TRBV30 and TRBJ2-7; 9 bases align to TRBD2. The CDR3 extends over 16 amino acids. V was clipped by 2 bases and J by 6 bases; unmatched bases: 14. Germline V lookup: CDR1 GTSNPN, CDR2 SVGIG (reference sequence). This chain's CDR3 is CAWSRTSGLRGGEQYF. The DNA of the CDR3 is TGTGCCTGGAGTCGTACTAGCGGGCTAAGGGGTGGCGAGCAGTACTTC.

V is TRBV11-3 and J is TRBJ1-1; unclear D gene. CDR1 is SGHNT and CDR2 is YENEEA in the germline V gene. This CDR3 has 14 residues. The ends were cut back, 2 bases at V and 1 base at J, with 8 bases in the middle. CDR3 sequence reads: CASSLWQTNTEAFF. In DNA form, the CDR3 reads TGTGCCAGCAGCTTATGGCAAACGAACACTGAAGCTTTCTTT.

Written as DNA, the CDR3 is TGTGCCAGCAGCGAGATGACAGGGAGCTATGGCTACACCTTC. This encodes CASSEMTGSYGYTF. V usage is TRBV9 and J usage is TRBJ1-2, with TRBD1 identical over 7 bases. The CDR3 has 14 residues. J lost 4 bases, V lost 3 bases, and 6 bases had no gene match. Germline CDR1 SGDLS, CDR2 YYNGEE.

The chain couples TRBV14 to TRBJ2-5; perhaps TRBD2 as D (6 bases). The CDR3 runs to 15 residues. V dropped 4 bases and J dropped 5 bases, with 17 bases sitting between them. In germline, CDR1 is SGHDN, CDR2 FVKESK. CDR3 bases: TGTGCCAGCAGCCGATCAGCGGGCCGTCGGGAGACCCAGTACTTC. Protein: CASSRSAGRRETQYF.

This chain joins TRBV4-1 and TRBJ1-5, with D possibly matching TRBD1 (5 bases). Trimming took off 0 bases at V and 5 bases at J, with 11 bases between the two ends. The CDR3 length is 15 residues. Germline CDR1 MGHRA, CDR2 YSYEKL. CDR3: CASSQEGHTYQPQHF. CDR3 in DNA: TGCGCCAGCAGCCAAGAAGGACATACGTATCAGCCCCAGCATTTT.

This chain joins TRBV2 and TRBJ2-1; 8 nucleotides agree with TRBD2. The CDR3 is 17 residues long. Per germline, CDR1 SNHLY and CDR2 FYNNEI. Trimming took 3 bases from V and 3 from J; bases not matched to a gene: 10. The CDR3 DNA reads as TGTGCCAGCAGTGACGGGGGGGTCGCCGACTACTACAATGAGCAGTTCTTC. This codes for CASSDGGVADYYNEQFF.

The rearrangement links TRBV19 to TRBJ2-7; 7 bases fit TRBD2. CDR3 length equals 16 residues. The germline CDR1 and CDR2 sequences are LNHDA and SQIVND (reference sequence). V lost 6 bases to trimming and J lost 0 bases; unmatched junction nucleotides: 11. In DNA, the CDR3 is TGTGCCAGTAGAACTAGCGCGGGAGAGAACTCCTACGAGCAGTACTTC. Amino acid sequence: CASRTSAGENSYEQYF.

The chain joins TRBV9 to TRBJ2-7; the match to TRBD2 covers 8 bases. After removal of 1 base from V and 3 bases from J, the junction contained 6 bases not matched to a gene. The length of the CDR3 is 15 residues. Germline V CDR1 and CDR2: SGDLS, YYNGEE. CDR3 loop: CASSVHSGSGYEQYF. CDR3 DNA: TGTGCCAGCAGCGTACACAGCGGGAGTGGCTACGAGCAGTACTTC.

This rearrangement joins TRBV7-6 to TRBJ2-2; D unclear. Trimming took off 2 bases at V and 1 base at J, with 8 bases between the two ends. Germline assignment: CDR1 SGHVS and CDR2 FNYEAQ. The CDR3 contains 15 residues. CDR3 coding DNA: TGTGCCAGCAGCTTAACTCCCGTGAACACCGGGGAGCTGTTTTTT. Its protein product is CASSLTPVNTGELFF.

CDR3 protein: CASSRPGQLYNEQFF. Written as DNA, the CDR3 is TGTGCCAGCAGCCGACCGGGACAGCTTTACAATGAGCAGTTCTTC. The chain employs TRBV13 and TRBJ2-1, with 7 bases aligning to TRBD1. The CDR3 is 15 amino acids. CDR1 is PRHDT and CDR2 is FYEKMQ in the germline V gene (reference sequence). Germline trimming cut 5 bases from V and 4 bases from J; bases unmatched to any gene: 8.

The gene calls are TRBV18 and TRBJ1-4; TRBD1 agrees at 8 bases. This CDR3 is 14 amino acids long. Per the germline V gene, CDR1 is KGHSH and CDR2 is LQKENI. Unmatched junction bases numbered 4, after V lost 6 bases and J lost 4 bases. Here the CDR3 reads CASSEDRVNEKLFF. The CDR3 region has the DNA TGTGCCAGCTCCGAGGACAGGGTTAATGAAAAACTGTTTTTT.